This TCR beta chain was recorded in a study of blood T cell repertoires in COVID-19. About the research overall: The cDNA or gDNA used as material had been derived from T cells, B-cell-depleted T cells, or PBMCs.

CDR3 size: 13 residues. Trimming shortened V by 7 bases and J by 7 bases, and 11 bases separated the two germline ends. CDR1 is MNHEY, CDR2 SMNVEV, per germline (reference sequence). Per the authors' pipeline: Estimates of nucleated cell counts were drawn from the amplification of reference gene primers. This table comes from immunoSEQ multiplex PCR, and its TCRdb copy is limited to in-frame clones, with some not included. Clone size and the V and J calls come from that table; the DNA yielded D and trimming. There are some 89,000 clones in the sample; about 80% occur only once, and over 6.5% lies in the top ten.

The TCR was taken from a man in his 70s with acute or convalescent COVID-19. J is TRBJ1-6 and V is TRBV27; D gene unclear. The sample comprised peripheral blood. CDR3 coding DNA: TGTGCCAGCACCGCCCCCCGGAATTCACCCCTCCACTTT. Its protein is CASTAPRNSPLHF.